This T cell receptor (beta chain) derives from a study of CD8+CD57+ T cells in acquired aplastic anemia. The template used for profiling TCR beta VDJ and CDR3 was genomic DNA. TCRdb used MiXCR to reprocess the reads, holding one entry per CDR3 protein. The table shows about 270,000 distinct CDR3 sequences, with around 60% occurring only once. This CDR3 has 15 amino acids. Germline loops: CDR1 LGHDT, CDR2 YNNKEL (reference sequence). The germline V and J ends were trimmed by 4 bases and 4 bases, with 11 bases remaining between them. The chain recombines TRBV3-1 with TRBJ1-6; unclear D gene. This receptor was obtained from a human donor with severe aplastic anemia or a healthy control (not recorded which). Sequenced: sorted CD4+, CD8+, or CD8+CD57+ T cells (not recorded which) from PBMCs. The CDR3 spells CASSRQEGYNSPLHF. The CDR3 DNA reads TGTGCCAGCAGCCGCCAGGAGGGATATAATTCACCCCTCCACTTT. Full variable domain (missing parts from reference TRBV3-1 and TRBJ1-6): DTAVSQTPKYLVTQMGNDKSIKCEQNLGHDTMYWYKQDSKKFLKIMFSYNNKELIINETVPNRFSPKSPDKAHLNLHINSLELGDSAVYFCASSRQEGYNSPLHFGNGTRLTVT.